These T cell receptor beta chains were read from a single sample in a study of T-cell reconstitution after alpha-beta-depleted transplantation in children. Via MiXCR, TCRdb re-called the PCR reads, giving one row per CDR3 protein. This table holds some 300,000 distinct CDR3 sequences, about a tenth found once. The material was PBMCs from the stem cell graft donor, obtained from the stem cell graft. All receptors come from a human donor who donated a stem cell graft to a child with acute lymphoblastic leukemia. Both conserved end residues are part of each CDR3. A D gene is named only where the DNA matches it firmly. A row's size may be missing; if present it is once, few, many or a size class.

D gene: TRBD1
V gene: TRBV13
clone size: -
CDR3 length: 15
J gene: TRBJ2-2
CDR3 protein: CASSQDRVNAGELFF
CDR3 DNA: TGTGCCAGCAGTCAGGACAGGGTTAACGCCGGGGAGCTGTTTTTT

D gene: -
V gene: TRBV6-5
clone size: few
CDR3 length: 16
J gene: TRBJ2-6
CDR3 protein: CASSYSAPSGANVLTF
CDR3 DNA: TGTGCCAGCAGTTACTCGGCGCCCTCTGGGGCCAACGTCCTGACTTTC

D gene: -
V gene: TRBV6-2/TRBV6-3
clone size: -
CDR3 length: 15
J gene: TRBJ2-2
CDR3 protein: CASQLQTGNTGELFF
CDR3 DNA: TGTGCCAGCCAGCTTCAGACTGGAAACACCGGGGAGCTGTTTTTT

D gene: TRBD1
V gene: TRBV5-1
clone size: few
CDR3 length: 17
J gene: TRBJ2-1
CDR3 protein: CASSLGHRDSAINEQFF
CDR3 DNA: TGCGCCAGCAGCTTGGGCCACCGGGACAGCGCCATCAATGAGCAGTTCTTC

D gene: TRBD1
V gene: TRBV5-1
clone size: -
CDR3 length: 13
J gene: TRBJ1-2
CDR3 protein: CASSLAQGAGYTF
CDR3 DNA: TGCGCCAGCAGCTTGGCACAGGGGGCCGGCTACACCTTC

D gene: -
V gene: TRBV4-1
clone size: few
CDR3 length: 14
J gene: TRBJ1-4
CDR3 protein: CASSQSRVNEKLFF
CDR3 DNA: TGCGCCAGCAGCCAATCACGGGTTAATGAAAAACTGTTTTTT

D gene: -
V gene: TRBV5-1
clone size: few
CDR3 length: 16
J gene: TRBJ1-1
CDR3 protein: CASSSSPGHVNTEAFF
CDR3 DNA: TGCGCCAGCAGCTCATCTCCGGGACACGTGAACACTGAAGCTTTCTTT

D gene: TRBD2
V gene: TRBV7-3
clone size: many
CDR3 length: 16
J gene: TRBJ2-2
CDR3 protein: CASSQSQRGLTGELFF
CDR3 DNA: TGTGCCAGCAGCCAAAGCCAGCGGGGCCTCACCGGGGAGCTGTTTTTT

D gene: TRBD2
V gene: TRBV28
clone size: -
CDR3 length: 15
J gene: TRBJ2-7
CDR3 protein: CASNKPGRTSYEQYF
CDR3 DNA: TGTGCCAGCAACAAACCCGGGAGGACATCCTACGAGCAGTACTTC

D gene: -
V gene: TRBV29-1
clone size: few
CDR3 length: 11
J gene: TRBJ2-7
CDR3 protein: CSVEDLGEQYF
CDR3 DNA: TGCAGCGTTGAAGATCTAGGGGAGCAGTACTTC

D gene: -
V gene: TRBV5-6
clone size: few
CDR3 length: 16
J gene: TRBJ2-5
CDR3 protein: CASSLLERAEGETQYF
CDR3 DNA: TGTGCCAGCAGCTTGCTTGAGAGGGCAGAGGGAGAGACCCAGTACTTC

D gene: -
V gene: TRBV7-9
clone size: -
CDR3 length: 15
J gene: TRBJ2-3
CDR3 protein: CASSPGERGTDTQYF
CDR3 DNA: TGTGCCAGCAGCCCGGGGGAGAGGGGCACAGATACGCAGTATTTT

D gene: TRBD1
V gene: TRBV18
clone size: few
CDR3 length: 18
J gene: TRBJ2-1
CDR3 protein: CASSPLRQGRGGYNEQFF
CDR3 DNA: TGTGCCAGCTCACCACTGCGACAGGGTCGGGGCGGCTACAATGAGCAGTTCTTC

D gene: TRBD1
V gene: TRBV20-1
clone size: many
CDR3 length: 14
J gene: TRBJ2-1
CDR3 protein: CSASGTGGFNEQFF
CDR3 DNA: TGCAGTGCTTCCGGGACAGGGGGATTCAATGAGCAGTTCTTC

D gene: -
V gene: TRBV21-1
clone size: many
CDR3 length: 14
J gene: TRBJ2-7
CDR3 protein: CASSNGQGEYEQYF
CDR3 DNA: TGTGCCAGCAGCAACGGGCAGGGAGAGTACGAGCAGTACTTC

D gene: TRBD2
V gene: TRBV7-3
clone size: many
CDR3 length: 14
J gene: TRBJ2-3
CDR3 protein: CASSLAGARDTQYF
CDR3 DNA: TGTGCCAGCAGCTTAGCGGGAGCCCGCGATACGCAGTATTTT

D gene: -
V gene: TRBV20-1
clone size: many
CDR3 length: 14
J gene: TRBJ2-1
CDR3 protein: CSARDWRNYNEQFF
CDR3 DNA: TGCAGTGCTAGAGATTGGCGGAACTACAATGAGCAGTTCTTC

D gene: TRBD1
V gene: TRBV29-1
clone size: few
CDR3 length: 14
J gene: TRBJ2-7
CDR3 protein: CSVTRTGEIYEQYF
CDR3 DNA: TGCAGCGTAACCCGGACAGGGGAGATCTACGAGCAGTACTTC

D gene: -
V gene: TRBV7-2
clone size: -
CDR3 length: 14
J gene: TRBJ2-1
CDR3 protein: CASRFQSEGYEQFF
CDR3 DNA: TGTGCCAGCAGATTCCAATCGGAGGGCTATGAGCAGTTCTTC

D gene: -
V gene: TRBV20-1
clone size: many
CDR3 length: 12
J gene: TRBJ2-7
CDR3 protein: CSIRDNSYEQYF
CDR3 DNA: TGCAGTATACGGGACAACTCCTACGAGCAGTACTTC

D gene: -
V gene: TRBV7-2
clone size: many
CDR3 length: 14
J gene: TRBJ2-2
CDR3 protein: CASSLVGGTGELFF
CDR3 DNA: TGTGCCAGCAGCTTAGTGGGGGGCACCGGGGAGCTGTTTTTT

D gene: TRBD2
V gene: TRBV29-1
clone size: few
CDR3 length: 14
J gene: TRBJ2-5
CDR3 protein: CSVALTSDSETQYF
CDR3 DNA: TGCAGCGTTGCCCTTACTAGCGACTCAGAGACCCAGTACTTC

D gene: TRBD2
V gene: TRBV14
clone size: few
CDR3 length: 13
J gene: TRBJ2-7
CDR3 protein: CASSPRQTGGKYF
CDR3 DNA: TGTGCCAGCAGCCCCCGACAGACGGGGGGAAAGTACTTC

D gene: -
V gene: TRBV12-3/TRBV12-4
clone size: few
CDR3 length: 12
J gene: TRBJ2-1
CDR3 protein: CASSSQHIEQFF
CDR3 DNA: TGTGCCAGCAGTTCCCAGCATATTGAGCAGTTCTTC

D gene: -
V gene: TRBV6-2/TRBV6-3
clone size: -
CDR3 length: 14
J gene: TRBJ1-1
CDR3 protein: CASSYRHENTEAFF
CDR3 DNA: TGTGCCAGCAGTTACCGCCACGAGAACACTGAAGCTTTCTTT

D gene: -
V gene: TRBV5-1
clone size: -
CDR3 length: 14
J gene: TRBJ1-2
CDR3 protein: CASSFRAPWDGYTF
CDR3 DNA: TGCGCCAGCAGCTTCAGGGCCCCTTGGGATGGCTACACCTTC

D gene: TRBD1
V gene: TRBV5-1
clone size: many
CDR3 length: 15
J gene: TRBJ2-7
CDR3 protein: CASSIRTGGSYEQYF
CDR3 DNA: TGCGCCAGCAGCATAAGGACAGGAGGCTCCTACGAGCAGTACTTC

D gene: TRBD2
V gene: TRBV28
clone size: -
CDR3 length: 19
J gene: TRBJ2-1
CDR3 protein: CASLPGGAGGPVSYNEQFF
CDR3 DNA: TGTGCCAGCCTCCCCGGGGGAGCGGGAGGGCCAGTTTCCTACAATGAGCAGTTCTTC

D gene: -
V gene: TRBV3-1
clone size: -
CDR3 length: 17
J gene: TRBJ2-3
CDR3 protein: CASSQVAGRTSTDTQYF
CDR3 DNA: TGTGCCAGCAGCCAAGTCGCCGGAAGAACTAGCACAGATACGCAGTATTTT

D gene: -
V gene: TRBV20-1
clone size: few
CDR3 length: 11
J gene: TRBJ2-7
CDR3 protein: CSPRQGGEQYF
CDR3 DNA: TGCAGCCCCCGGCAGGGGGGCGAGCAGTACTTC

D gene: TRBD1
V gene: TRBV4-3
clone size: few
CDR3 length: 18
J gene: TRBJ2-6
CDR3 protein: CASSPRDRGYSGANVLTF
CDR3 DNA: TGCGCCAGCAGCCCGCGGGACAGGGGGTACTCTGGGGCCAACGTCCTGACTTTC

D gene: TRBD2
V gene: TRBV11-1
clone size: once
CDR3 length: 21
J gene: TRBJ2-3
CDR3 protein: CASRKIQPGLAGERGPYTQYF
CDR3 DNA: TGTGCCAGCAGGAAGATCCAACCGGGACTAGCGGGAGAGAGGGGGCCATATACGCAGTATTTT

D gene: -
V gene: TRBV12-3/TRBV12-4
clone size: few
CDR3 length: 13
J gene: TRBJ1-2
CDR3 protein: CASSLSSDYGYTF
CDR3 DNA: TGTGCCAGCAGTCTGTCTTCGGACTATGGCTACACCTTC

D gene: -
V gene: TRBV5-1
clone size: -
CDR3 length: 13
J gene: TRBJ2-5
CDR3 protein: CASSFGAAETQYF
CDR3 DNA: TGCGCCAGCAGCTTTGGCGCGGCGGAGACCCAGTACTTC

D gene: -
V gene: TRBV5-1
clone size: once
CDR3 length: 15
J gene: TRBJ2-1
CDR3 protein: CASSFSGEVYNEQFF
CDR3 DNA: TGCGCCAGCAGCTTTTCGGGGGAGGTCTACAATGAGCAGTTCTTC

D gene: -
V gene: TRBV28
clone size: few
CDR3 length: 12
J gene: TRBJ2-1
CDR3 protein: CASSSTGTEQFF
CDR3 DNA: TGTGCCAGCAGTTCAACAGGGACTGAGCAGTTCTTC

D gene: -
V gene: TRBV10-2
clone size: -
CDR3 length: 13
J gene: TRBJ2-4
CDR3 protein: CASSESRENIQYF
CDR3 DNA: TGCGCCAGCAGTGAGTCCCGCGAAAACATTCAGTACTTC

D gene: -
V gene: TRBV4-1
clone size: few
CDR3 length: 15
J gene: TRBJ2-3
CDR3 protein: CASSQPGLRTDTQYF
CDR3 DNA: TGCGCCAGCAGCCAGCCCGGACTTCGCACAGATACGCAGTATTTT

D gene: -
V gene: TRBV3-1
clone size: -
CDR3 length: 13
J gene: TRBJ2-7
CDR3 protein: CASSQGLASEQYF
CDR3 DNA: TGTGCCAGCAGCCAAGGTCTAGCAAGCGAGCAGTACTTC

D gene: TRBD1
V gene: TRBV7-9
clone size: few
CDR3 length: 16
J gene: TRBJ2-1
CDR3 protein: CASSPSTGGSYNEQFF
CDR3 DNA: TGTGCCAGCAGCCCGTCGACAGGGGGCTCCTACAATGAGCAGTTCTTC

D gene: -
V gene: TRBV3-1
clone size: few
CDR3 length: 17
J gene: TRBJ2-1
CDR3 protein: CASSQVVGSRSYNEQFF
CDR3 DNA: TGTGCCAGCAGCCAAGTGGTAGGGAGTCGTTCCTACAATGAGCAGTTCTTC